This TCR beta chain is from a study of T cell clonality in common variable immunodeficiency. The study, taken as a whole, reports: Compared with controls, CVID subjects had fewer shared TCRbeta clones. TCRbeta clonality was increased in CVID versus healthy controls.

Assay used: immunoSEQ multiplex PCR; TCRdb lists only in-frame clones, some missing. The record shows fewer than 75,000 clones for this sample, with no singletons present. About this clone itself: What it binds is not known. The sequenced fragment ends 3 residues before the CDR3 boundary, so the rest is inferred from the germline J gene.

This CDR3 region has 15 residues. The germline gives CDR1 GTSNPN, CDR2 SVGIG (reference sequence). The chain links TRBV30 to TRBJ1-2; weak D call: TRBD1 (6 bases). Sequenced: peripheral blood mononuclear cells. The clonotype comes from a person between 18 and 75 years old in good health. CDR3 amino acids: CAWSVRGGPLDTYTF. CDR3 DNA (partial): TGTGCCTGGAGTGTACGTGGGGGCCCCTTAGATACC.